Below, 5 T cell receptor beta chains from the same sample are listed, as sequenced in a study of cytomegalovirus exposure and HLA in healthy donors. Primers included in the PCR were 60 Vbeta and 13 Jbeta primers. TCRdb's copy holds only in-frame clones and misses some; the assay was immunoSEQ multiplex PCR. In the table there are 140,000 to 150,000 clones, less than 10% of which are singletons. Sequenced material: PBMCs. The receptors derive from a male donor in good health and CMV-seronegative.

The chain has TRBV7-6 and TRBJ1-5; possibly TRBD1 for D (5 bases). Germline assignment: CDR1 SGHVS and CDR2 FNYEAQ. The CDR3 has 13 residues. Trimming stripped 2 bases from V and 7 bases from J, with 9 bases between. The CDR3: CASSLTQEQPQHF. The CDR3 DNA reads TGTGCCAGCAGCTTAACACAGGAGCAGCCCCAGCATTTT.

J is TRBJ1-2 and V is TRBV20-1; 11 bases align to TRBD1. The CDR3 has 11 amino acids. CDR1 is DFQATT, CDR2 SNEGSKA, per germline (reference sequence). The CDR3 loop is CSGQGADGYTF. The CDR3 DNA reads as TGCAGCGGACAGGGGGCGGATGGCTACACCTTC.

This clone was observed a few times. The gene calls are TRBV6-1 and TRBJ2-7; possibly TRBD2 for D (6 bases). Between the trimmed V and J ends, which lost 10 bases and 4 bases, there was a span of 17 bases. The CDR3 totals 13 residues. CDR1 and CDR2 from the germline V gene are MNHNS and SASEGT. In DNA, the CDR3 is TGTGCCATCGCCCCCGGGGGTACATACGAGCAGTACTTC. Its protein product is CAIAPGGTYEQYF.

The chain recombines TRBV21-1 with TRBJ2-2; the table gives TRBD1 as D, unverified against the DNA. TRBV21-1 is a pseudogene. The length of the CDR3 is 16 residues. Written as DNA, the CDR3 is TGTGCCAGCAGCGACCGACAGGGGGCCGGGGCCGGGGAGCTGTTTTTT. Amino acids: CASSDRQGAGAGELFF.

The chain has TRBV4-1 and TRBJ2-1; 12 nucleotides line up with TRBD1. This CDR3 has 16 amino acids. Germline assignment: CDR1 MGHRA and CDR2 YSYEKL. Trimming took 3 bases from V and 7 from J; bases not matched to a gene: 7. The CDR3 nucleotides are TGCGCCAGCAGCCAGCCCGGGACAGGGGGCAAGAATGAGCAGTTCTTC. Its translation is CASSQPGTGGKNEQFF.